The following is a TCR beta chain sequence with its context. A read error may account for a junction end that differs from germline. The data belong to a study of Ad26.COV2.S vaccination and SARS-CoV-2 variants. Across the study: Each vaccinee took Ad26.COV2.S intramuscularly, once or twice 56 days apart.

Germline CDR1 and CDR2: SSHAT and FNYEAQ (reference sequence). The CDR3 length is 15 residues. Described treatment: around 19 received Ad26.COV2.S at low or high dose, single or two shots; several received placebo; per-sample allocation not given. Samples analyzed were those drawn on day 63 after the first vaccine or placebo injection. TCRdb's copy holds only in-frame clones and misses some; the assay was immunoSEQ multiplex PCR. The table records fewer than 900,000 clones, roughly 90% of them present only once. The source of this sequence is a person between 18 and 65 years old who received the Ad26.COV2.S COVID-19 vaccine or a placebo. The rearrangement joins TRBV7-7 to TRBJ2-3; D is perhaps TRBD2 (6 bases). This specimen consisted of peripheral blood, obtained in a trial of Ad26.COV2.S vaccine versus placebo. CDR3 region: CASSPHLASTDTQYF. CDR3 DNA sequence: TGTGCTAGCAGCCCACATCTAGCGAGCACAGATACGCAGTATTTT.